This TCR beta chain was sequenced during a study of identical twins. Study results and limitations: Diverse VJ usage suggested most zero-insertion clonotypes were not invariant T cells.

Turning to this clonotype: Antigen specificity is unknown.

Trimming removed 6 bases at V and 2 bases at J, with 12 bases between. The germline gives CDR1 MNHNS, CDR2 SASEGT. This CDR3 is 14 amino acids long. Each CDR3 protein is one row after TCRdb ran MiXCR on the 5' RACE reads. The table records about 220,000 distinct CDR3 sequences, 6.5% of them present only once. These same data were also listed under a study on T cells expressing NK-cell markers. From that second work: Several experiments added an anti-gamma-delta TCR antibody to sort only alpha-beta TCR T cells.

Sequencing was carried out using CD8+ T cells sorted from blood. This TCR was recovered from a woman aged 18-35 years in good health. The chain couples TRBV6-1 to TRBJ2-3, with D possibly TRBD2 on 5 matching bases. The DNA for the CDR3 is TGTGCCAGCAGAAGACTAACCTCCACAGATACGCAGTATTTT. Translation gives CASRRLTSTDTQYF.